This record looks at one TCR beta chain sequence and its context. Its antigen is as yet unknown. In germline, CDR1 is ENHRY, CDR2 SYGVKD. This CDR3 has 14 residues. V lost 2 bases, J lost 0 bases, and 8 bases lay in between. The sample comes from a study of T cell responses to AZD1222 COVID-19 vaccine. The study's findings and limits: Two AZD1222 doses significantly raised spike-specific TCR breadth and depth over controls. Donors, mostly white British, included more females; clonal diversity was possibly underestimated. Baseline serostatus was positive in only six AZD1222 recipients.

The assay was immunoSEQ multiplex PCR, and TCRdb's table has in-frame clones only and misses some. The sample includes under 130,000 clones, 89% of them seen just once. The receptor comes from an adult who received the AZD1222 COVID-19 vaccine. The starting material was peripheral blood, obtained 28 days after the second AZD1222 dose. V and J are TRBV10-3 and TRBJ2-7; D remains ambiguous. CDR3 bases: TGTGCCATCAGTGAGGCGGTGAGCTCCTACGAGCAGTACTTC. Protein sequence: CAISEAVSSYEQYF.